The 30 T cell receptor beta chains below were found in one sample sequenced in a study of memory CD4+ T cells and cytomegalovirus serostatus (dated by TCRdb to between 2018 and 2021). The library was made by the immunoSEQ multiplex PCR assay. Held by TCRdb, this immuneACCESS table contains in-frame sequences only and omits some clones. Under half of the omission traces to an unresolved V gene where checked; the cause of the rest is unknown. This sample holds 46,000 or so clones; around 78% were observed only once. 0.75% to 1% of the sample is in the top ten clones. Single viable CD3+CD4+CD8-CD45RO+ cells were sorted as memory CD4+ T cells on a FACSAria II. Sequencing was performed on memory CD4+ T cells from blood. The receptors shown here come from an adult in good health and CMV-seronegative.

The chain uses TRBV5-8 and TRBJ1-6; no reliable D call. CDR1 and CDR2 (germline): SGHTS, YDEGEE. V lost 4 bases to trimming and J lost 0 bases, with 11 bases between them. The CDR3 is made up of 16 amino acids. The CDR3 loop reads CASSPDGSSYNSPLHF. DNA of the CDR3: TGTGCCAGCAGCCCGGACGGGAGCTCCTATAATTCACCCCTCCACTTT.

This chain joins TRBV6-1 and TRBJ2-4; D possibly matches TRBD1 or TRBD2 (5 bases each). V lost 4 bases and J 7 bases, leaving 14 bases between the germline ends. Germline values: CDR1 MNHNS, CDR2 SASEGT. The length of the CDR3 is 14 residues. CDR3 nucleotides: TGTGCCAGCAGTGGTCTATCGGGGCGCAACATTCAGTACTTC. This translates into CASSGLSGRNIQYF.

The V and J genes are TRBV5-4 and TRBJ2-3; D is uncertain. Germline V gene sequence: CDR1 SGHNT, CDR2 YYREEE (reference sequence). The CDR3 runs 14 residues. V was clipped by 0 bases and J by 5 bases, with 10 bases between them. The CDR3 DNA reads TGTGCCAGCAGCTTGGTAGACTCGGGAGATACGCAGTATTTT. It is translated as CASSLVDSGDTQYF.

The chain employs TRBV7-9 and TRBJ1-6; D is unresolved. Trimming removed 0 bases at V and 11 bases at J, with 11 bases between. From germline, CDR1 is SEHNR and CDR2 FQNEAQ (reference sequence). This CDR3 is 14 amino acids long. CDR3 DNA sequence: TGTGCCAGCAGCTTAGCCCCCCATGGGGCACCCCTCCACTTT. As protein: CASSLAPHGAPLHF.

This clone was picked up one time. This chain's CDR3 is CASSAMTSGRRSFYEQYF. Here the CDR3 DNA reads TGTGCCAGCAGTGCCATGACTAGCGGGCGCCGATCCTTCTACGAGCAGTACTTC. V and J are TRBV6-1 and TRBJ2-7, with 10 positions matching TRBD2. V was pared by 4 bases and J by 3 bases, with 15 bases of the junction left unmatched. Per the germline V gene, CDR1 is MNHNS and CDR2 is SASEGT. This CDR3 is 18 amino acids long.

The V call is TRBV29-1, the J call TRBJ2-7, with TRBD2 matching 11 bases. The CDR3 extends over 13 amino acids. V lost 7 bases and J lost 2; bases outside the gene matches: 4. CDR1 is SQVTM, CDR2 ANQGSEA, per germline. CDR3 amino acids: CSALTSGTYEQYF. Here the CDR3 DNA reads TGCAGCGCCCTGACTAGCGGGACCTACGAGCAGTACTTC.

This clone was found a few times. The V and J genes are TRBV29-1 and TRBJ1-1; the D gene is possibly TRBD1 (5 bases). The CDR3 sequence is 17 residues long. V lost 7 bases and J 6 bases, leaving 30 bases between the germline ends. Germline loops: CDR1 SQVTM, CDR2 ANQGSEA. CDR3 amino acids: CSAARHGGFQSSAEAFF. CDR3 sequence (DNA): TGCAGCGCTGCCCGGCACGGGGGGTTTCAGTCGAGCGCTGAAGCTTTCTTT.

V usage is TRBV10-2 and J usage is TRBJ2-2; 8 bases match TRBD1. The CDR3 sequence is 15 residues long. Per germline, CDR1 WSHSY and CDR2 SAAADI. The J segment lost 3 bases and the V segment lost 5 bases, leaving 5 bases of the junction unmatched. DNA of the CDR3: TGCGCCAGCAGTAGGGGGACAGGCTACACCGGGGAGCTGTTTTTT. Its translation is CASSRGTGYTGELFF.

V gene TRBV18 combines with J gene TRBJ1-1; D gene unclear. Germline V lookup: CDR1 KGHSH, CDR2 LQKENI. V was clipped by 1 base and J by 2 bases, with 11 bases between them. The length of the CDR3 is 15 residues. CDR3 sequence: CASSPRSEDNTEAFF. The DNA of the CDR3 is TGTGCCAGCTCACCACGGTCGGAGGACAACACTGAAGCTTTCTTT. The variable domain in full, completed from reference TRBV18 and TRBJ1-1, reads NAGVMQNPRHLVRRRGQEARLRCSPMKGHSHVYWYRQLPEEGLKFMVYLQKENIIDESGMPKERFSAEFPKEGPSILRIQQVVRGDSAAYFCASSPRSEDNTEAFFGQGTRLTVV.

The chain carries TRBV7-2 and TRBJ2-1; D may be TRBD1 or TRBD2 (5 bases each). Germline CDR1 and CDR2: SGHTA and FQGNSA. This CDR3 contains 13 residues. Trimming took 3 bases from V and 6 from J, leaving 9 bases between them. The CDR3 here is CASSFMRGNEQFF. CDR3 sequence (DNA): TGTGCCAGCAGCTTTATGAGGGGCAATGAGCAGTTCTTC. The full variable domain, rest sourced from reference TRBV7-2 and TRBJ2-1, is GAGVSQSPSNKVTEKGKDVELRCDPISGHTALYWYRQSLGQGLEFLIYFQGNSAPDKSGLPSDRFSAERTGGSVSTLTIQRTQQEDSAVYLCASSFMRGNEQFFGPGTRLTVL.

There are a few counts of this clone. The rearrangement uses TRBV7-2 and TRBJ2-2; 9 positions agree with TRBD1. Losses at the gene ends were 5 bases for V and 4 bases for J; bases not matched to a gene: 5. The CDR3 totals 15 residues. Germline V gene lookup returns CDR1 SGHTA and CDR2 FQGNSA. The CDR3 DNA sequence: TGTGCCAGCAGCAGAGACAGGGGGGGCACCGGGGAGCTGTTTTTT. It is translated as CASSRDRGGTGELFF.

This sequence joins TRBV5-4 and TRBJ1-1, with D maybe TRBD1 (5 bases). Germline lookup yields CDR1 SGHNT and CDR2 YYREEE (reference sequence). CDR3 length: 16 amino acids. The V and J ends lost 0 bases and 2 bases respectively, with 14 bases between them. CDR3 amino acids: CASSLGVGVSNTEAFF. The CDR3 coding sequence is TGTGCCAGCAGCTTGGGGGTAGGGGTATCAAACACTGAAGCTTTCTTT.

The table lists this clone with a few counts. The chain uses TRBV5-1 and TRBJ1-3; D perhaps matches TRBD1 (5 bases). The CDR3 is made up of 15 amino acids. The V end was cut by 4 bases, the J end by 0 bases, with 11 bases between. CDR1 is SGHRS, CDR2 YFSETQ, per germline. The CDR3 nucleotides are TGCGCCAGCAGCGTTACAGGCCCCTCTGGAAACACCATATATTTT. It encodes CASSVTGPSGNTIYF. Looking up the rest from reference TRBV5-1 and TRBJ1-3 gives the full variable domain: KAGVTQTPRYLIKTRGQQVTLSCSPISGHRSVSWYQQTPGQGLQFLFEYFSETQRNKGNFPGRFSGRQFSNSRSEMNVSTLELGDSALYLCASSVTGPSGNTIYFGEGSWLTVV.

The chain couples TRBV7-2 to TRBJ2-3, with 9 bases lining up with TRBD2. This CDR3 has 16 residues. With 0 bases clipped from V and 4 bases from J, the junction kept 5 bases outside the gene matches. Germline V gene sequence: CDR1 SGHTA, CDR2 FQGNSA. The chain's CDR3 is CASSLAFGGGADTQYF. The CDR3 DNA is TGTGCCAGCAGCTTAGCGTTCGGCGGGGGGGCAGATACGCAGTATTTT.

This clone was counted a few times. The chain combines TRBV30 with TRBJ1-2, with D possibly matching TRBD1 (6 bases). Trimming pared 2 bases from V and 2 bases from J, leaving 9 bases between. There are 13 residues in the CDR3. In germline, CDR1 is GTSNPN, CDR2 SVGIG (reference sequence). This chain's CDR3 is CAWSLQGNYGYTF. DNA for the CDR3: TGTGCCTGGAGTCTACAGGGCAACTATGGCTACACCTTC.

CDR3 sequence (DNA): TGTGCCAGCAGCTCGGGGGGCCGTCTGAGCACAGATACGCAGTATTTT. This gives the protein CASSSGGRLSTDTQYF. This chain links TRBV7-2 with TRBJ2-3, with a weak D call TRBD2 (7 bases). Germline V CDR1 and CDR2: SGHTA, FQGNSA. The V gene lost 4 bases and the J gene lost 0 bases, with 14 bases spanning the gap. The CDR3 is made up of 16 amino acids.

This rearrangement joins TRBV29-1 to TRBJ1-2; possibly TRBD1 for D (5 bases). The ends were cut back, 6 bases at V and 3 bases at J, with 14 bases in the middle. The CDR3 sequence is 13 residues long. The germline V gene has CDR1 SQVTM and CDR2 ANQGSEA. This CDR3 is CSVGRILDYGYTF. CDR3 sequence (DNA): TGCAGCGTGGGACGGATACTCGACTATGGCTACACCTTC.

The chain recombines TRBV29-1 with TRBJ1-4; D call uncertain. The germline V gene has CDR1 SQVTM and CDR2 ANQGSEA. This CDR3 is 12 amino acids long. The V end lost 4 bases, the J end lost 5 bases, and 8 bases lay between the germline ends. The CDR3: CSVAVSNEKLFF. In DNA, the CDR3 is TGCAGCGTTGCGGTCTCCAATGAAAAACTGTTTTTT.

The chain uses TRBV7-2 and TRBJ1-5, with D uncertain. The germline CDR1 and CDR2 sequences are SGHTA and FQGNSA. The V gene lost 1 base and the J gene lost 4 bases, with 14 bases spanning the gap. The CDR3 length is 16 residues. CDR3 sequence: CASSLGPGRENQPQHF. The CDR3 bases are TGTGCCAGCAGCTTAGGGCCCGGACGGGAAAATCAGCCCCAGCATTTT. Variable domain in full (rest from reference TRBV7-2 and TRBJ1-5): GAGVSQSPSNKVTEKGKDVELRCDPISGHTALYWYRQSLGQGLEFLIYFQGNSAPDKSGLPSDRFSAERTGGSVSTLTIQRTQQEDSAVYLCASSLGPGRENQPQHFGDGTRLSIL.

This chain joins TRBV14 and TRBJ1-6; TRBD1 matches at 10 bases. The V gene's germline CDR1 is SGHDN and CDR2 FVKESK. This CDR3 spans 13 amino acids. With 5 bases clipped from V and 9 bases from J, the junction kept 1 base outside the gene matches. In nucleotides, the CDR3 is TGTGCCAGCAGCGGGACAGGGGCTTCACCCCTCCACTTT. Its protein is CASSGTGASPLHF.

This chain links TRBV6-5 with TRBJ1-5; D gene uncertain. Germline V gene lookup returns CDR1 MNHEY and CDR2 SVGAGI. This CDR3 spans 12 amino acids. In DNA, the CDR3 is TGTGCAGTGGGAAGGGGCAATCAGCCCCAGCATTTT. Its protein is CAVGRGNQPQHF.

This chain's CDR3 is CASSLVGQNPNYGYTF. The CDR3 DNA reads TGTGCCAGCAGCCTTGTCGGACAGAACCCTAACTATGGCTACACCTTC. This chain uses TRBV5-5 with TRBJ1-2; D is possibly TRBD1 (6 bases). Deletions cut 4 bases from V and 0 bases from J, with 16 bases between. Germline V gene lookup returns CDR1 SGHKS and CDR2 YYEKEE (reference sequence). This CDR3 contains 16 residues.

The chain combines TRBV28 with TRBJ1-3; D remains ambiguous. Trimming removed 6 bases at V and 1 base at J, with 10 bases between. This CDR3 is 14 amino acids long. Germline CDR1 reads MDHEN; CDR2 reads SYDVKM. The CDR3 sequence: CASRYAGSGNTIYF. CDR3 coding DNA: TGTGCCAGCAGATACGCCGGATCTGGAAACACCATATATTTT.

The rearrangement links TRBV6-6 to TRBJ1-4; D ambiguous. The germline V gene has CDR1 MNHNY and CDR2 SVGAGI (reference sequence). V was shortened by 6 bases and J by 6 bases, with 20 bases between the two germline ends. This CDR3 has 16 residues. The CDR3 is CASRRDGWIRDEKLFF. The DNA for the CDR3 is TGTGCCAGCAGAAGAGACGGATGGATACGGGATGAAAAACTGTTTTTT.

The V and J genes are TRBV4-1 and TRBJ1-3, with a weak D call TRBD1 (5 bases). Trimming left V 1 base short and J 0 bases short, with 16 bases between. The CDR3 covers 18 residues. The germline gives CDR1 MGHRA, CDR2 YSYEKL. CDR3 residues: CASSQGHWGLNSGNTIYF. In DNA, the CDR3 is TGCGCCAGCAGCCAAGGTCACTGGGGCCTCAACTCTGGAAACACCATATATTTT.

Here the CDR3 DNA reads TGTGCCAGCTCACCAGTCTTGTCGAGCTCCTACAATGAGCAGTTCTTC. This encodes CASSPVLSSSYNEQFF. The chain couples TRBV18 to TRBJ2-1; D unclear. The V end lost 2 bases, the J end lost 0 bases, and 11 bases lay between the germline ends. This CDR3 has 16 residues. In germline, CDR1 is KGHSH, CDR2 LQKENI.

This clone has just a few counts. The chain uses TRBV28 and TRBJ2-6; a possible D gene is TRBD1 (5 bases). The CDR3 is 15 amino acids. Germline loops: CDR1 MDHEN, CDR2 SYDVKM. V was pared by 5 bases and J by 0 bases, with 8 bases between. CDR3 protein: CASSPDSSGANVLTF. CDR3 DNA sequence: TGTGCCAGCAGTCCAGACAGCTCTGGGGCCAACGTCCTGACTTTC. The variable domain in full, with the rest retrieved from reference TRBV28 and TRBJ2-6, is DVKVTQSSRYLVKRTGEKVFLECVQDMDHENMFWYRQDPGLGLRLIYFSYDVKMKEKGDIPEGYSVSREKKERFSLILESASTNQTSMYLCASSPDSSGANVLTFGAGSRLTVL.

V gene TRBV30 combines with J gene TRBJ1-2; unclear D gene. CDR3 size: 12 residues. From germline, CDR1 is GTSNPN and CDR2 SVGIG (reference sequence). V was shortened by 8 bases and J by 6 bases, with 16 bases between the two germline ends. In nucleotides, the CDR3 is TGTGCCCTAATTAACCGGACTGATGGCTACACCTTC. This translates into CALINRTDGYTF.

In DNA form, the CDR3 reads TGTGCCAGCACCCTGGAAAGACAGGCGTCTCGCTACACCTTC. It specifies CASTLERQASRYTF. The gene calls are TRBV28 and TRBJ1-2, with a weak D call TRBD1 (6 bases). The CDR3 spans 14 residues. Trimming stripped 7 bases from V and 9 bases from J, with 21 bases between. Germline V gene lookup returns CDR1 MDHEN and CDR2 SYDVKM.

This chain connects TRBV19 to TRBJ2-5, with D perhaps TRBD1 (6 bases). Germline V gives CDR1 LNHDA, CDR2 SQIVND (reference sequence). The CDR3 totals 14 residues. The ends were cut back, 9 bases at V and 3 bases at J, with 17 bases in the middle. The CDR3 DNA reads TGTGCCAGCCGCAGGGGAAGCGCTGAAGAGACCCAGTACTTC. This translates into CASRRGSAEETQYF.